The rows below give T cell receptor beta chains drawn from one sample of a study of blood T cells in healthy people across ages. TCRdb fed the 5' RACE reads into MiXCR, producing one record per CDR3 protein. The data contain approximately 780,000 distinct CDR3 sequences, 25% to 30% of them singletons. The data were also submitted as part of a second study, on T cells of mothers and their children.

The sample consisted of blood. The receptor set was obtained from a boy aged 10-17 years in good health. CDR3s include the opening cysteine and the closing phenylalanine or tryptophan. The D gene is left open where the match is weak. Clone sizes are given selectively: once, few, many, or a class where the clone is expanded.

v_gene	d_gene	j_gene	abundance	len	CDR3nt	CDR3aa
TRBV5-5	-	TRBJ2-7	-	15	TGTGCCAGCAGCCGGACGGATACGGGCTTCACGCTGCAGTACTTC	CASSRTDTGFTLQYF
TRBV24-1	-	TRBJ2-5	-	16	TGTGCCACCAGTGCCTACCGGACAGGGCGGGGGGAGACCCAGTACTTC	CATSAYRTGRGETQYF
TRBV7-3	TRBD1	TRBJ2-2	-	14	TGTGCCAGCAGCGTAGGGACAGACCCCGGGGAGCTGTTTTTT	CASSVGTDPGELFF
TRBV6-2/TRBV6-3	-	TRBJ2-5	few	13	TGTGCCAGCAGTTACTCGTACCAAGAGACCCAGTACTTC	CASSYSYQETQYF
TRBV5-1	-	TRBJ2-7	few	15	TGCGCCAGCAGCCCCGGGACACTCAGCTCCTACGAGCAGTACTTC	CASSPGTLSSYEQYF
TRBV12-3/TRBV12-4	TRBD2	TRBJ2-7	-	12	TGTGCCAGCAGGCTAGCGGGAAGGGAGCAGTACTTC	CASRLAGREQYF
TRBV19	TRBD1	TRBJ1-5	-	14	TGTGCCAGTAGTATGTGGACAGGGGCTCAGCCCCAGCATTTT	CASSMWTGAQPQHF
TRBV3-1	TRBD2	TRBJ2-5	-	13	TGTGCCGGGGGCCTAGCGGGCCAAGAGACCCAGTACTTC	CAGGLAGQETQYF
TRBV9	TRBD1	TRBJ2-1	-	15	TGTGCCAGCAGCGTAGGACAGGGCACCTACAATGAGCAGTTCTTC	CASSVGQGTYNEQFF
TRBV29-1	-	TRBJ2-7	few	12	TGCAGCGTTGATACAGCTTCCTACGAGCAGTACTTC	CSVDTASYEQYF
TRBV27	-	TRBJ1-4	few	15	TGTGCCAGCAGAACATCGATCTCAACTAATGAAAAACTGTTTTTT	CASRTSISTNEKLFF
TRBV7-2	TRBD1	TRBJ1-6	few	14	TGTGCCTCCTCGTTCGGGACAGTCGGCTCACCCCTCCACTTT	CASSFGTVGSPLHF
TRBV12-5	-	TRBJ1-5	few	13	TGTGCTAGTGGTTACGGTGTAGGGCAGCCCCAGCATTTT	CASGYGVGQPQHF
TRBV9	-	TRBJ2-5	-	16	TGTGCCAGCAGCCCCTCCAACTTCGGGGGACAAGAGACCCAGTACTTC	CASSPSNFGGQETQYF
TRBV15	-	TRBJ1-1	-	13	TGTGCCACCAGCAGGCGGGTGAACACTGAAGCTTTCTTT	CATSRRVNTEAFF
TRBV29-1	-	TRBJ1-1	once	12	TGCAGCGTCAGGTTCTTGGACACTGAAGCTTTCTTT	CSVRFLDTEAFF
TRBV7-9	-	TRBJ2-7	-	13	TGTGCCAGCAGCTTTAGTATCTCCTACGAGCAGTACTTC	CASSFSISYEQYF
TRBV6-5	-	TRBJ1-5	-	14	TGTGCCAGCAGTTTAACCCCCGGGGCCAAGCCCCAGCATTTT	CASSLTPGAKPQHF
TRBV12-3/TRBV12-4	-	TRBJ2-2	-	17	TGTGCCAGCAGTCCCCCCCGACTGTTCGCGAACACCGGGGAGCTGTTTTTT	CASSPPRLFANTGELFF
TRBV10-3	-	TRBJ2-5	few	15	TGTGCCATCAGTGCCCATACGGCAGGACAAGAGACCCAGTACTTC	CAISAHTAGQETQYF
TRBV7-9	TRBD1	TRBJ1-4	-	16	TGTGCCAGCAGCTTAGAGTTGACAGGGTCTGGTGAAAAACTGTTTTTT	CASSLELTGSGEKLFF
TRBV27	-	TRBJ2-2	once	16	TGTGCCAGCAGTTTCATTAGTCTCGGCGGGACCGGGGAGCTGTTTTTT	CASSFISLGGTGELFF
TRBV20-1	TRBD2	TRBJ2-5	few	14	TGCAGTGCTAGACGGACTAGCGTGCTCCAGACCCAGTACTTC	CSARRTSVLQTQYF
TRBV12-3/TRBV12-4	-	TRBJ2-7	few	13	TGTGCCAGCAGTTTATTTAAGGGGGGCGAGCAGTACTTC	CASSLFKGGEQYF
TRBV5-1	-	TRBJ2-7	few	15	TGCGCCAGCAGCCCAAAGGGGCCGAGCTCCTACGAGCAGTACTTC	CASSPKGPSSYEQYF
TRBV18	-	TRBJ2-5	once	13	TGTGCCAGCTCGCCCCCTGTAATAGAGACCCAGTACTTC	CASSPPVIETQYF
TRBV7-2	TRBD2	TRBJ2-1	-	15	TGTGCCAGCAGCCAAGGGGGGCGGGGGGGCTGGGAGCAGTTCTTC	CASSQGGRGGWEQFF
TRBV4-1	-	TRBJ2-4	-	18	TGCGCCAGCAGCCAAGAGCCCGGGACGGACCTAGCCAAAAACATTCAGTACTTC	CASSQEPGTDLAKNIQYF
TRBV4-1	-	TRBJ2-4	few	16	TGCGCCAGCAGCCAAGAGCCCCAGAGAGCCAAAAACATTCAGTACTTC	CASSQEPQRAKNIQYF
TRBV5-5	TRBD1	TRBJ2-7	-	14	TGTGCCAGCGTCCGGGACAGGCTATTTTACGAGCAGTACTTC	CASVRDRLFYEQYF
TRBV6-5	TRBD1	TRBJ2-5	-	14	TGTGCCACCGGGACAGGGGGAGGTCAAGAGACCCAGTACTTC	CATGTGGGQETQYF
TRBV12-3/TRBV12-4	TRBD2	TRBJ2-3	-	16	TGTGCCAGCAGTTTAGAGGCTAGCGGGTTGACAGATACGCAGTATTTT	CASSLEASGLTDTQYF
TRBV5-1	TRBD1	TRBJ1-2	few	15	TGCGCCAGCAGCTTGGTGGGACAGAGCTATAGAGGCTACACCTTC	CASSLVGQSYRGYTF
TRBV6-6	-	TRBJ2-3	once	13	TGTGCCAGCACCTACTCGGGGGCAGATACGCAGTATTTT	CASTYSGADTQYF
TRBV12-3/TRBV12-4	-	TRBJ2-7	few	13	TGTGCCAGCAGTTTGGTGACTACCTACGAGCAGTACTTC	CASSLVTTYEQYF
TRBV12-3/TRBV12-4	-	TRBJ1-2	-	12	TGTGCCAGCAGCAGAGGGAATAATGGCTACACCTTC	CASSRGNNGYTF
TRBV3-1	-	TRBJ1-1	few	15	TGTGCCAGCAGCCAAGAATTCGGGGTCAACACTGAAGCTTTCTTT	CASSQEFGVNTEAFF
TRBV7-3	-	TRBJ1-1	few	14	TGTGCCAGCAGCCCGGGGGGCAAGAACACTGAAGCTTTCTTT	CASSPGGKNTEAFF
TRBV11-2	-	TRBJ1-4	-	14	TGTGCCAGCAGCTTAGGACCCTGGGATGAAAAACTGTTTTTT	CASSLGPWDEKLFF
TRBV29-1	-	TRBJ1-1	-	13	TGCAGCGTTGTTTTCAGGCGCGACACTGAAGCTTTCTTT	CSVVFRRDTEAFF
TRBV4-1	-	TRBJ2-1	-	17	TGCGCCAGCAGCCAAGATTACGTACGGAACGTTTACAATGAGCAGTTCTTC	CASSQDYVRNVYNEQFF
TRBV7-2	TRBD2	TRBJ2-3	once	15	TGTGCCAGCAGCTTGGGAGGGTCATGGGCAGATACGCAGTATTTT	CASSLGGSWADTQYF
TRBV4-1	TRBD2	TRBJ2-7	-	14	TGCGCCAGCAGCCAGGCGGGGGGCAACTACGAGCAGTACTTC	CASSQAGGNYEQYF
TRBV20-1	-	TRBJ2-7	few	14	TGCAGTGCTAGGGAGGGGACGGGCTCCTACGAGCAGTACTTC	CSAREGTGSYEQYF
TRBV29-1	-	TRBJ2-7	few	12	TGCAGCACAATGATAAGCTCCTACGAGCAGTACTTC	CSTMISSYEQYF
TRBV5-6	-	TRBJ2-6	few	20	TGTGCCAGCAGCTTGGATCGAGGGCAGGGCTTTCGATCTGGGGCCAACGTCCTGACTTTC	CASSLDRGQGFRSGANVLTF
TRBV7-9	-	TRBJ1-5	-	14	TGTGCCAGCATAACCAGGGAAGGTAGTCAGCCCCAGCATTTT	CASITREGSQPQHF
TRBV7-6	-	TRBJ2-3	-	14	TGTGCCAGCAGCTTGAAAGCGAGCACAGATACGCAGTATTTT	CASSLKASTDTQYF
TRBV28	TRBD1	TRBJ2-7	few	15	TGTGCCAGCAGTTACAGGGGCCAAAGCTCCTACGAGCAGTACTTC	CASSYRGQSSYEQYF
TRBV7-9	-	TRBJ1-4	-	15	TGTGCCAGCAGCCCGACACTAAGGGGTAATGAAAAACTGTTTTTT	CASSPTLRGNEKLFF
TRBV4-1	-	TRBJ2-7	once	19	TGCGCCAGCAGCCAAGGGTATGGTCTAACAGGGACCGTCTCCTACGAGCAGTACTTC	CASSQGYGLTGTVSYEQYF